These 3 T cell receptor beta chains originate from one sample sequenced in a study of blood T cells in healthy people across ages. Combining a sample-barcoded 5' primer with a J-beta primer mix, a second PCR ran for about 7 to 11 cycles. Each CDR3 protein is one row after TCRdb ran MiXCR on the 5' RACE reads. The data hold approximately 2,000,000 distinct CDR3 sequences, with around 40% observed a single time. Source material: blood. These receptors originate from a human donor in good health.

As regards this clonotype: This may stem from a read error, because a much larger clone lies one nucleotide away. The J gene is TRBJ1-4, the V gene TRBV29-1, with D unresolved. Between the trimmed V and J ends, which lost 7 bases and 5 bases, there was a span of 14 bases. Germline loops: CDR1 SQVTM, CDR2 ANQGSEA. This CDR3 comprises 13 residues. The chain's CDR3 is CSAQPDQNEKLFF. As DNA, the CDR3 is TGCAGCGCCCAGCCGGATCAGAATGAAAAACTGTTTTTT.

This clonotype is a singleton in its sample. The V and J genes are TRBV20-1 and TRBJ1-2, with 8 bases that match TRBD1. The junction had 14 bases not matched to a gene; V was cut back by 6 bases and J by 8 bases. CDR1 is DFQATT and CDR2 is SNEGSKA in the germline V gene (reference sequence). This CDR3 contains 14 residues. The CDR3 region is CSAPIGTGAWGYTF. Written as DNA, the CDR3 is TGCAGTGCCCCGATAGGGACAGGAGCGTGGGGCTACACCTTC.

This clonotype was seen a few times. The V call is TRBV6-1, the J call TRBJ2-7; 7 nucleotides line up with TRBD1. This CDR3 is 18 amino acids long. Germline CDR1 is MNHNS and CDR2 is SASEGT. Trimming took 6 bases from V and 3 from J; bases not matched to a gene: 20. The CDR3 DNA sequence: TGTGCCAGCAGATCATACCGGGACAGCCTCCTCGGAGGCTACGAGCAGTACTTC. This gives the protein CASRSYRDSLLGGYEQYF.